This T cell receptor delta chain was found in a study of gamma-delta T cells after stem cell transplantation. Germline CDR1 reads GEAIGNYY; CDR2 reads EKD. This CDR3 spans 25 amino acids. This clone is medium-sized (0.01 to 0.1%) within its sample. This probably arose from a read error, given a far larger clone one base away. TCRdb re-processed the RT-PCR reads via CATT. This table holds 2,000 to 2,500 delta-chain clones, approximately 4% found once. The sequenced sample consisted of gamma-delta T cells. The sequence derives from a human donor. It is not recorded whose cells these are; they may come from a transplant donor. V is TRDV2 and J is TRDJ3; 7 bases are a match to TRDD3. The CDR3 loop is CACDTVSGWGTPLRLSSWDIRQMFF. The DNA for the CDR3 is TGTGCCTGTGACACCGTGAGTGGATGGGGGACCCCGCTTCGTTTATCGTCCTGGGACATCCGACAGATGTTTTTC.